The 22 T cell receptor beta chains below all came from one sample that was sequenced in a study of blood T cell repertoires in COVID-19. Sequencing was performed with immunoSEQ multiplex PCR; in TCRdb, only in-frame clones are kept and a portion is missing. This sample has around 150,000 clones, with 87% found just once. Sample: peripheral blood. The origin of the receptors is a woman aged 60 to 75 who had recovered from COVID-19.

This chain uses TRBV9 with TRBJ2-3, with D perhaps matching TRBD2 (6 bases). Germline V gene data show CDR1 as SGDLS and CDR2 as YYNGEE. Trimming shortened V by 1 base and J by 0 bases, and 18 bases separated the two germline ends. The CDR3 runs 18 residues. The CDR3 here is CASSVSADYYYSTDTQYF. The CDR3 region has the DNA TGTGCCAGCAGCGTATCAGCGGACTATTACTATAGCACAGATACGCAGTATTTT.

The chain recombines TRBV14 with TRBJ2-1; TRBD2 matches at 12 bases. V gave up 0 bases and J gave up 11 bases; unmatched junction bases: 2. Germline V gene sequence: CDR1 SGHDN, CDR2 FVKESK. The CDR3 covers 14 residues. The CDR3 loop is CASSQELAGGKQFF. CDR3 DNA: TGTGCCAGCAGCCAAGAACTAGCGGGGGGAAAGCAGTTCTTC.

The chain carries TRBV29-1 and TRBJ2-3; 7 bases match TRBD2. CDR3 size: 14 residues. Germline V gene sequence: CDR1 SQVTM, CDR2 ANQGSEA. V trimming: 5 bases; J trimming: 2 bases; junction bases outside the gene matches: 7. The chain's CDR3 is CSVRTRGLTDTQYF. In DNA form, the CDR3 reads TGCAGCGTTCGGACTAGGGGACTCACAGATACGCAGTATTTT.

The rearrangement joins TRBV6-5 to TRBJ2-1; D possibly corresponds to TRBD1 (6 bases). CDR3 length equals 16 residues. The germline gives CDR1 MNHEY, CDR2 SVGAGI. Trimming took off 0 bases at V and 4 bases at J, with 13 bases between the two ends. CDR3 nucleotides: TGTGCCAGCAGTTACTCGACAGGCCCTAGTTACAATGAGCAGTTCTTC. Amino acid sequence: CASSYSTGPSYNEQFF.

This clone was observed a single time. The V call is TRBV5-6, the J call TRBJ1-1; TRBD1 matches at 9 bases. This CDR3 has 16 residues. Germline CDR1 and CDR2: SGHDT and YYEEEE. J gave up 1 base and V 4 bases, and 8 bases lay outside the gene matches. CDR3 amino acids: CASSRDRARTNTEAFF. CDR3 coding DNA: TGTGCCAGCAGCAGGGACAGGGCGCGGACGAACACTGAAGCTTTCTTT.

The CDR3 loop is CASSVTSGGVNEQFF. CDR3 bases: TGTGCCAGCAGCGTGACTAGCGGGGGGGTCAATGAGCAGTTCTTC. V gene TRBV7-3 combines with J gene TRBJ2-1; 14 bases are a match to TRBD2. Germline V gene lookup returns CDR1 SGHTA and CDR2 FQGTGA. The junction had 3 bases not matched to a gene; V was cut back by 5 bases and J by 6 bases. CDR3 length: 15 amino acids.

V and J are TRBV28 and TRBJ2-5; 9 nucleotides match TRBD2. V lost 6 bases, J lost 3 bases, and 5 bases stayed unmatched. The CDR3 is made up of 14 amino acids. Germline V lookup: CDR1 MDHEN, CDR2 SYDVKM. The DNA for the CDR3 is TGTGCCAGCAGCCGACTAGCGGATGAAGAGACCCAGTACTTC. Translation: CASSRLADEETQYF.

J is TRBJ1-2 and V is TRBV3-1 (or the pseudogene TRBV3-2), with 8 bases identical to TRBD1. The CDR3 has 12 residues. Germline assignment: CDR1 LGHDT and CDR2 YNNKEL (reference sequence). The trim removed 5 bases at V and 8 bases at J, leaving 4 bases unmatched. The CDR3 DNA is TGTGCCAGCAGCTCAGGGGGCGGCGGCTACACCTTC. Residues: CASSSGGGGYTF.

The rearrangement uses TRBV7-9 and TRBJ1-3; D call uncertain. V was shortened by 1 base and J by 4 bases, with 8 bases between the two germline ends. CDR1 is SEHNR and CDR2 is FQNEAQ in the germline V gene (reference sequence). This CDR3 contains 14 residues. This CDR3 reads CASSLGPTGNTIYF. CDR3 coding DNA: TGTGCCAGCAGCTTAGGGCCAACCGGAAACACCATATATTTT.

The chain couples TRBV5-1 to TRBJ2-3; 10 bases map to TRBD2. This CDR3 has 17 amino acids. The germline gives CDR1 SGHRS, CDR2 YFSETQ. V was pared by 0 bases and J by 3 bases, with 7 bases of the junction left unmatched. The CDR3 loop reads CASSLAASGGLTDTQYF. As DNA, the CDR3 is TGCGCCAGCAGCTTGGCGGCTAGCGGGGGTTTGACAGATACGCAGTATTTT.

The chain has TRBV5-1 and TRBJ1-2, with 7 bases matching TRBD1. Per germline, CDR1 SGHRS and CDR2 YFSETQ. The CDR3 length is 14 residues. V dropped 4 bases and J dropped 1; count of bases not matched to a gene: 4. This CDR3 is CASSHGDSNYGYTF. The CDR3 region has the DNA TGCGCCAGCAGCCACGGGGACAGTAACTATGGCTACACCTTC.

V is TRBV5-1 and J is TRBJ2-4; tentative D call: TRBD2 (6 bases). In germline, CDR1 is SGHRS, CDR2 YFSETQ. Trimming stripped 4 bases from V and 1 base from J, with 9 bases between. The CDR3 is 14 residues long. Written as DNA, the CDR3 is TGCGCCAGCAGCGCGGGGCCTGCCAAAAACATTCAGTACTTC. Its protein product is CASSAGPAKNIQYF.

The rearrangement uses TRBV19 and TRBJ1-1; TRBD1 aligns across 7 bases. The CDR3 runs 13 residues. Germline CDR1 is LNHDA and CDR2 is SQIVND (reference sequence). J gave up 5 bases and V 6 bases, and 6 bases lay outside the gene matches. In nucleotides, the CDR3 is TGTGCCAGTAGCGCGTACAGGGGAACTGAAGCTTTCTTT. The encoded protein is CASSAYRGTEAFF.

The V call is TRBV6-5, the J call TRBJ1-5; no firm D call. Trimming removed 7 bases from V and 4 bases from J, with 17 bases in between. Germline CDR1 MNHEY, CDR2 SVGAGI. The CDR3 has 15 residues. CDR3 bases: TGTGCCAGCAAAAGGACTCCAGAGGGTAATCAGCCCCAGCATTTT. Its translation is CASKRTPEGNQPQHF.

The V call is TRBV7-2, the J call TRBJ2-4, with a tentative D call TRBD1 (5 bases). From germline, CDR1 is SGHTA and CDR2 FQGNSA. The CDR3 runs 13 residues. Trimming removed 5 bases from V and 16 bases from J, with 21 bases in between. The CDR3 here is CASSLGPQRGNYF. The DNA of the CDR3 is TGTGCCAGCAGCCTCGGACCGCAAAGGGGCAATTACTTC.

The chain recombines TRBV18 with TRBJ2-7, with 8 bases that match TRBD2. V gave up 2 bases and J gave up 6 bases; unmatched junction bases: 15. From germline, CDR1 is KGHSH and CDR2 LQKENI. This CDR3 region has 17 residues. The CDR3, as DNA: TGTGCCAGCTCACCAGTCAAGTTCTTCCAGCGGGGGTGCGAGCAGTACTTC. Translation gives CASSPVKFFQRGCEQYF. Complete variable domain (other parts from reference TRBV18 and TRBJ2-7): NAGVMQNPRHLVRRRGQEARLRCSPMKGHSHVYWYRQLPEEGLKFMVYLQKENIIDESGMPKERFSAEFPKEGPSILRIQQVVRGDSAAYFCASSPVKFFQRGCEQYFGPGTRLTVT.

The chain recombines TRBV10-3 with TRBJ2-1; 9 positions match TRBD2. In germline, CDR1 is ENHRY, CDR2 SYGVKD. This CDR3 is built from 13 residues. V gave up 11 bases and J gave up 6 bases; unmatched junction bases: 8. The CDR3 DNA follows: TGTGCCGCGGTGGCTAGCGGGACCAATGAGCAGTTCTTC. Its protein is CAAVASGTNEQFF.

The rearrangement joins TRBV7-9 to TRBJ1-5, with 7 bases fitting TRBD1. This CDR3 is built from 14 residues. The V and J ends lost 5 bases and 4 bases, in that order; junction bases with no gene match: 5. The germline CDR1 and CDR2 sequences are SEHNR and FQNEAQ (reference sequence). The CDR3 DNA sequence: TGTGCCAGCAGCCCGGGACAGTGGAATCAGCCCCAGCATTTT. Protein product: CASSPGQWNQPQHF. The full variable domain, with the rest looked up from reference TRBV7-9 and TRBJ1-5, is DTGVSQNPRHKITKRGQNVTFRCDPISEHNRLYWYRQTLGQGPEFLTYFQNEAQLEKSRLLSDRFSAERPKGSFSTLEIQRTEQGDSAMYLCASSPGQWNQPQHFGDGTRLSIL.

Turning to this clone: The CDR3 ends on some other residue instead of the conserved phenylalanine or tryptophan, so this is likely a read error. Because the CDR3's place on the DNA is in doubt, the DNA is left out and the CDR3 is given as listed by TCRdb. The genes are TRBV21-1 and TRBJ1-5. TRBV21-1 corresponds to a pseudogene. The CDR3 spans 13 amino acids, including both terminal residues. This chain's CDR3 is CASSTIPSEGGLT.

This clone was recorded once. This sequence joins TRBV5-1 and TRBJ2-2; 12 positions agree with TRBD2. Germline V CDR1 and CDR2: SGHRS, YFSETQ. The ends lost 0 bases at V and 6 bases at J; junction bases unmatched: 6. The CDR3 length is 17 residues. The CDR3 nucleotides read TGCGCCAGCAGCTTGGCTAGCGGGGGGGCGTTAGCCGGGGAGCTGTTTTTT. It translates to CASSLASGGALAGELFF. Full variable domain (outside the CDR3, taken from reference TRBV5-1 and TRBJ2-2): KAGVTQTPRYLIKTRGQQVTLSCSPISGHRSVSWYQQTPGQGLQFLFEYFSETQRNKGNFPGRFSGRQFSNSRSEMNVSTLELGDSALYLCASSLASGGALAGELFFGEGSRLTVL.

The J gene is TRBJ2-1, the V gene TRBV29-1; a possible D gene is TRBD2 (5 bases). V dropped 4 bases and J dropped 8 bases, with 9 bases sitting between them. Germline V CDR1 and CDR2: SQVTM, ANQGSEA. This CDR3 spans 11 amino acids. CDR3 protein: CSVALAYEQFF. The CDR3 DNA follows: TGCAGCGTTGCTCTAGCCTATGAGCAGTTCTTC.

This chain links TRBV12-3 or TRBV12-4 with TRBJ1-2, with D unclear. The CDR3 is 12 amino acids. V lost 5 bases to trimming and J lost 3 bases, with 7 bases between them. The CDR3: CASSPQDYGYTF. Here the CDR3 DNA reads TGTGCCAGCAGTCCGCAGGACTATGGCTACACCTTC.